This T cell receptor beta chain was identified in a study of T cells in Graves' hyperthyroidism and ophthalmopathy. Study-wide results and limits: Stable hyperthyroidism was told apart from ophthalmopathy by a model built on 13 V-J features. Most clonotypes expanded in thyroid above 0.001 were likewise present in blood. Ophthalmopathy was identified by the model a median around 6.9 months ahead of onset.

Concerning this clonotype: The antigen remains unidentified. The junction departs from the called germline gene at one end, perhaps through a read error.

The CDR3 regions of TCR beta were amplified from RNA transcripts. Initially, a first-round RT-PCR of the TCR CDR3 employed the HTBI primer set. TCRdb fed the multiplex PCR reads into MiXCR, producing one record per CDR3 protein. Among 650,000 to 800,000 distinct CDR3 sequences, over 40% were seen once, and the ten largest hold less than 9.5%. The TCR originated in an adult man with Graves' disease, either hyperthyroidism or ophthalmopathy (not recorded which). The sample comprised peripheral blood or thyroid tissue (not recorded which).

CDR3 DNA: TGTGCCTGCAGCGCTGGACAGGGGAACACCGGGGAGCTGTTTTTT. It encodes CACSAGQGNTGELFF. J is TRBJ2-2 and V is TRBV25-1; TRBD1 matches at 8 bases. This CDR3 contains 15 residues. CDR1 is MGHDK, CDR2 SYGVNS, per germline.